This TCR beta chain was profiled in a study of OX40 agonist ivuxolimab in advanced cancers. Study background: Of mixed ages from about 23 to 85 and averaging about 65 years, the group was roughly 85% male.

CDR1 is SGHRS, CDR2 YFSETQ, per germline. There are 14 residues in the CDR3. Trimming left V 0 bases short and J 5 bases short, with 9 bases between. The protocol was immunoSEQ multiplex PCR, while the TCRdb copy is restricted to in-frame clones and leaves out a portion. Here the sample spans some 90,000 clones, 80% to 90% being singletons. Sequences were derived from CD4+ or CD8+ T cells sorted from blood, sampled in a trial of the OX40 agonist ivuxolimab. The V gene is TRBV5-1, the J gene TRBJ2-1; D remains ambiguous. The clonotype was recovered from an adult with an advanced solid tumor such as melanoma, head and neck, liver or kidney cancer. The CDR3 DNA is TGCGCCAGCAGCTTGGGATCGAAAAACAATGAGCAGTTCTTC. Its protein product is CASSLGSKNNEQFF. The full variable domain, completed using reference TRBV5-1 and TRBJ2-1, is KAGVTQTPRYLIKTRGQQVTLSCSPISGHRSVSWYQQTPGQGLQFLFEYFSETQRNKGNFPGRFSGRQFSNSRSEMNVSTLELGDSALYLCASSLGSKNNEQFFGPGTRLTVL.